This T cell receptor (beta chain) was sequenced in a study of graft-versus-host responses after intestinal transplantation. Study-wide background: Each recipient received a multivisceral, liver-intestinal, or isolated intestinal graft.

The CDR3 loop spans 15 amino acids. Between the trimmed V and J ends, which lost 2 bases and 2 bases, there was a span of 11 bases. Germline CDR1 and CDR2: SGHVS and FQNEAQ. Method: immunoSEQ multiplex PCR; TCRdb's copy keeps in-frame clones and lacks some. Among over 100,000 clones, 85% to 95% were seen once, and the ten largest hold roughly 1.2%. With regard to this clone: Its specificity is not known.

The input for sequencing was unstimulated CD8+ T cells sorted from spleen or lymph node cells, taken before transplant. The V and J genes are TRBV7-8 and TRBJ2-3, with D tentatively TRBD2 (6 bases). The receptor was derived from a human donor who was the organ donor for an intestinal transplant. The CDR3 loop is CASSLLANPTDTQYF. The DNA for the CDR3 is TGTGCCAGCAGCTTACTAGCGAACCCCACAGATACGCAGTATTTT.